Presented here are 7 T cell receptor beta chains from one specimen sequenced in a study of blood T cell repertoires in COVID-19. The assay was immunoSEQ multiplex PCR, and TCRdb's table has in-frame clones only and misses some. This table holds about 190,000 clones, roughly 78% found once. Material: peripheral blood. The origin of the receptors is an elderly woman with active or convalescent COVID-19.

The sample holds many counts of this clone. This chain links TRBV18 with TRBJ1-2; D remains unclear. CDR1 is KGHSH and CDR2 is LQKENI in the germline V gene. V gave up 5 bases and J gave up 14 bases, with 18 bases separating them. CDR3 length equals 12 residues. For the CDR3, the DNA is TGTGCCAGCTCAGAGGGCGTGGCAGGCCCTACCTTC. This gives the protein CASSEGVAGPTF.

This chain connects TRBV6-6 to TRBJ2-7, with a possible D match to TRBD1 (6 bases). The germline CDR1 and CDR2 sequences are MNHNY and SVGAGI (reference sequence). V lost 6 bases and J lost 4, with 16 bases in between. This CDR3 comprises 14 residues. The chain's CDR3 is CASRKTGPGYEQYF. The CDR3 DNA follows: TGTGCCAGCAGAAAGACAGGTCCTGGGTACGAGCAGTACTTC.

This clone was picked up a small number of times. V and J are TRBV12-3 or TRBV12-4 and TRBJ1-4, with no clear D. This CDR3 region has 12 residues. Deletions cut 2 bases from V and 10 bases from J, with 8 bases between. In DNA form, the CDR3 reads TGTGCCAGCAGTTTAACCGGACTAAAACTGTTTTTT. Protein: CASSLTGLKLFF.

The rearrangement joins TRBV28 to TRBJ1-2, with D perhaps TRBD1 (6 bases). Trimming left V 6 bases short and J 0 bases short, with 17 bases between. Looked up from germline, CDR1 is MDHEN and CDR2 is SYDVKM. The CDR3 totals 16 residues. The CDR3 loop reads CASRRSDRGANYGYTF. CDR3 in DNA: TGTGCCAGCAGGAGATCGGACAGAGGGGCTAACTATGGCTACACCTTC.

The V call is TRBV5-4, the J call TRBJ1-2, with TRBD1 as a possible D gene (6 bases). Deletions cut 6 bases from V and 4 bases from J, with 16 bases between. Per germline, CDR1 SGHNT and CDR2 YYREEE (reference sequence). The CDR3 has 14 residues. As DNA, the CDR3 is TGTGCCAGCACCCTCGGACAGCACCTCTATGGCTACACCTTC. The encoded protein is CASTLGQHLYGYTF.

The J gene is TRBJ2-5, the V gene TRBV5-1; TRBD2 matches at 14 bases. This CDR3 contains 15 residues. V dropped 4 bases and J dropped 5; count of bases not matched to a gene: 4. CDR1 and CDR2 (germline): SGHRS, YFSETQ. Written as DNA, the CDR3 is TGCGCCAGCAGCCCGGGACTAGCGGGGGACGAGACCCAGTACTTC. Its protein product is CASSPGLAGDETQYF.

V gene TRBV4-1 combines with J gene TRBJ2-3, with 9 bases fitting TRBD2. Germline CDR1 MGHRA, CDR2 YSYEKL. This CDR3 comprises 18 residues. V lost 3 bases to trimming and J lost 2 bases; unmatched junction nucleotides: 12. In nucleotides, the CDR3 is TGCGCCAGCAGCCACGCCTTGGGTGGCGGGGGGGCCACAGATACGCAGTATTTT. The encoded protein is CASSHALGGGGATDTQYF.